Shown below are 27 T cell receptor beta chains from a single sample sequenced in a study of blood T cell repertoires in COVID-19. The repertoire was sequenced with immunoSEQ multiplex PCR; TCRdb's copy has only in-frame clones and lacks some. The sample includes about 140,000 clones, roughly four fifths of them seen just once. Sequences were obtained from peripheral blood. Source of these receptors: a human donor in a cohort sampled during active COVID-19.

V is TRBV12-3 or TRBV12-4 and J is TRBJ2-4; D is unresolved. The V and J ends lost 6 bases and 12 bases respectively, with 9 bases between them. The length of the CDR3 is 10 residues. The CDR3 is CASRGETQYF. CDR3 DNA sequence: TGTGCCAGCAGGGGCGAAACTCAGTACTTC.

V usage is TRBV29-1 and J usage is TRBJ1-2; D gene unclear. This CDR3 is built from 14 residues. Looked up from germline, CDR1 is SQVTM and CDR2 is ANQGSEA. Between the trimmed V and J ends, which lost 2 bases and 7 bases, there was a span of 17 bases. The CDR3 protein is CSVEMPIPPGGYTF. CDR3 DNA sequence: TGCAGCGTTGAAATGCCAATTCCCCCGGGTGGCTACACCTTC. The full variable domain, its missing parts supplied by reference TRBV29-1 and TRBJ1-2, is SAVISQKPSRDICQRGTSLTIQCQVDSQVTMMFWYRQQPGQSLTLIATANQGSEATYESGFVIDKFPISRPNLTFSTLTVSNMSPEDSSIYLCSVEMPIPPGGYTFGSGTRLTVV.

The chain uses TRBV6-4 and TRBJ2-3, with D possibly TRBD2 on 7 matching bases. Germline V CDR1 and CDR2: MRHNA, SNTAGT. This CDR3 is 13 amino acids long. The V gene lost 11 bases and the J gene lost 4 bases, with 16 bases spanning the gap. The CDR3 protein is CASGGETSDTQYF. The CDR3 DNA is TGTGCCTCGGGGGGCGAGACATCAGATACGCAGTATTTT.

V is TRBV6-5 and J is TRBJ2-7; TRBD2 agrees at 7 bases. Germline V CDR1 and CDR2: MNHEY, SVGAGI. The ends lost 3 bases at V and 7 bases at J; junction bases unmatched: 9. The CDR3 length is 14 residues. The CDR3 DNA follows: TGTGCCAGCAGTTATCTCGCGGGAGCGGAGGAGCAGTACTTC. This sequence encodes CASSYLAGAEEQYF.

The V and J genes are TRBV5-1 and TRBJ1-1; no clear D gene. Germline CDR1 is SGHRS and CDR2 is YFSETQ. The CDR3 is made up of 15 amino acids. V lost 0 bases to trimming and J lost 0 bases, with 9 bases between them. The DNA of the CDR3 is TGCGCCAGCAGCTTGGTATCCACTTTGAACACTGAAGCTTTCTTT. It yields the protein CASSLVSTLNTEAFF.

The chain has TRBV7-9 and TRBJ2-5; 7 bases match TRBD1. The germline V gene encodes CDR1 SEHNR and CDR2 FQNEAQ (reference sequence). The CDR3 totals 13 residues. The J segment lost 8 bases and the V segment lost 7 bases, leaving 10 bases of the junction unmatched. The CDR3 sequence: CASNYRDRDTQYF. The CDR3 bases are TGTGCCAGCAATTACAGGGACAGAGATACCCAGTACTTC. The variable domain in full, with the rest retrieved from reference TRBV7-9 and TRBJ2-5, is DTGVSQNPRHKITKRGQNVTFRCDPISEHNRLYWYRQTLGQGPEFLTYFQNEAQLEKSRLLSDRFSAERPKGSFSTLEIQRTEQGDSAMYLCASNYRDRDTQYFGPGTRLLVL.

The chain has TRBV5-8 and TRBJ2-1, with 8 bases that match TRBD1. The CDR3 consists of 15 residues. Germline V gene sequence: CDR1 SGHTS, CDR2 YDEGEE. V gave up 4 bases and J gave up 4 bases; unmatched junction bases: 7. DNA of the CDR3: TGTGCCAGCAGCGCCAGGGGGCGTGGATACAATGAGCAGTTCTTC. It translates to CASSARGRGYNEQFF.

As to this clone: One end of the junction fails to match germline, which may point to a read error. The rearrangement links TRBV28 to TRBJ2-2; 11 positions match TRBD1. Germline-derived CDR1 and CDR2 are MDHEN and SYDVKM. The CDR3 sequence is 15 residues long. The CDR3 protein is CASSWDRGNAGELFF. As DNA, the CDR3 is TGTGCCAGCAGTTGGGACAGGGGGAACGCCGGGGAGCTGTTTTTT.

The chain employs TRBV19 and TRBJ1-2; D unclear. Germline-derived CDR1 and CDR2 are LNHDA and SQIVND (reference sequence). V gave up 8 bases and J gave up 0 bases, with 10 bases separating them. The CDR3 covers 13 residues. CDR3 amino acids: CASGRGTNYGYTF. CDR3 DNA: TGTGCCAGTGGGAGAGGTACTAACTATGGCTACACCTTC. The full variable domain, with the rest looked up from reference TRBV19 and TRBJ1-2, is DGGITQSPKYLFRKEGQNVTLSCEQNLNHDAMYWYRQDPGQGLRLIYYSQIVNDFQKGDIAEGYSVSREKKESFPLTVTSAQKNPTAFYLCASGRGTNYGYTFGSGTRLTVV.

This chain joins TRBV18 and TRBJ1-1; 7 bases map to TRBD1. The trim removed 6 bases at V and 0 bases at J, leaving 4 bases unmatched. The CDR3 has 14 amino acids. Germline V gene lookup returns CDR1 KGHSH and CDR2 LQKENI. CDR3 sequence reads: CASSPGQLNTEAFF. The CDR3 region has the DNA TGTGCCAGCTCGCCGGGACAGCTGAACACTGAAGCTTTCTTT.

The rearrangement uses TRBV11-2 and TRBJ2-1; TRBD2 aligns across 10 bases. This CDR3 comprises 15 residues. Trimming cost V 2 bases and J 8 bases; bases outside gene matches: 6. Germline loops: CDR1 SGHAT, CDR2 FQNNGV. CDR3 residues: CASSLPTSGKDEQFF. The CDR3 nucleotides read TGTGCCAGCAGCTTACCTACTAGCGGGAAGGATGAGCAGTTCTTC.

This clone was detected once. V usage is TRBV7-9 and J usage is TRBJ2-1, with 7 bases lining up with TRBD1. V was clipped by 1 base and J by 5 bases; unmatched bases: 2. This CDR3 has 14 amino acids. Germline-derived CDR1 and CDR2 are SEHNR and FQNEAQ (reference sequence). In DNA form, the CDR3 reads TGTGCCAGCAGCTTAGGACAGGGAGACAATGAGCAGTTCTTC. This translates into CASSLGQGDNEQFF.

J is TRBJ2-3 and V is TRBV7-3; 12 bases are a match to TRBD2. V shed 5 bases, J shed 6 bases, and the junction held 6 bases outside the gene matches. The CDR3 is 15 residues long. The germline gives CDR1 SGHTA, CDR2 FQGTGA. The CDR3 here is CASSPRLAGVDTQYF. The CDR3, as DNA: TGTGCCAGCAGCCCTAGACTAGCGGGAGTTGATACGCAGTATTTT.

The V and J genes are TRBV5-4 and TRBJ2-1; tentative D call: TRBD2 (5 bases). CDR3 length: 16 amino acids. The germline V and J ends were trimmed by 2 bases and 4 bases, with 16 bases remaining between them. CDR1 is SGHNT and CDR2 is YYREEE in the germline V gene (reference sequence). The CDR3 coding sequence is TGTGCCAGCAGCTTTCTAGCCCAAAATAATTACAATGAGCAGTTCTTC. It encodes CASSFLAQNNYNEQFF. The full variable domain, in which reference TRBV5-4 and TRBJ2-1 provide the parts outside the CDR3, is ETGVTQSPTHLIKTRGQQVTLRCSSQSGHNTVSWYQQALGQGPQFIFQYYREEENGRGNFPPRFSGLQFPNYSSELNVNALELDDSALYLCASSFLAQNNYNEQFFGPGTRLTVL.

CDR3 DNA: TGTGCCATCAGGCCCGACAGGGGGCAAGAGACCCAGTACTTC. It translates to CAIRPDRGQETQYF. V usage is TRBV10-3 and J usage is TRBJ2-5, with 9 bases identical to TRBD1. J was trimmed by 2 bases and V by 6 bases; bases with no gene match: 4. This CDR3 has 14 residues. Germline CDR1 is ENHRY and CDR2 is SYGVKD.

The V and J genes are TRBV7-2 and TRBJ2-1, with D perhaps TRBD2 (5 bases). The V end was cut by 5 bases, the J end by 4 bases, with 12 bases between. This CDR3 contains 14 residues. Looked up from germline, CDR1 is SGHTA and CDR2 is FQGNSA. CDR3 loop: CASSQLGIYNEQFF. In DNA, the CDR3 is TGTGCCAGCAGCCAACTAGGAATTTACAATGAGCAGTTCTTC.

This rearrangement joins TRBV24-1 to TRBJ1-1; no definite D call. Trimming shortened V by 8 bases and J by 1 base, and 10 bases separated the two germline ends. Germline assignment: CDR1 KGHDR and CDR2 SFDVKD. The CDR3 has 13 residues. The CDR3: CATKKRANTEAFF. CDR3 DNA: TGTGCCACCAAGAAGAGGGCGAACACTGAAGCTTTCTTT.

This chain joins TRBV30 and TRBJ1-3, with 11 bases aligning to TRBD1. Germline CDR1 is GTSNPN and CDR2 is SVGIG (reference sequence). Trimming at V came to 1 base and at J to 9 bases, leaving 8 bases not matched to a gene. The CDR3 runs to 15 residues. The chain's CDR3 is CAWSAGQGAFGTIYF. The DNA for the CDR3 is TGTGCCTGGAGTGCAGGACAGGGGGCTTTCGGCACCATATATTTT.

The chain recombines TRBV11-1 with TRBJ1-5, with D unclear. With 1 base removed from V and 3 bases from J, the gap between germline ends came to 4 bases. Germline V gene lookup returns CDR1 SGHAT and CDR2 FQDESV (reference sequence). The CDR3 is 13 amino acids. CDR3 sequence (DNA): TGTGCCAGCAGCTTAGGAGACAATCAGCCCCAGCATTTT. Its translation is CASSLGDNQPQHF.

V is TRBV7-8 and J is TRBJ2-4; D possibly corresponds to TRBD2 (5 bases). V was shortened by 1 base and J by 1 base, with 14 bases between the two germline ends. This CDR3 spans 17 amino acids. Germline V gene data show CDR1 as SGHVS and CDR2 as FQNEAQ. The CDR3 sequence is CASSLVEGTRAKNIQYF. The CDR3 coding sequence is TGTGCCAGCAGCTTAGTCGAGGGAACGCGGGCCAAAAACATTCAGTACTTC.

The genes are TRBV18 and TRBJ2-5, with D tentatively TRBD1 (6 bases). This CDR3 is built from 13 residues. Trimming stripped 6 bases from V and 4 bases from J, with 12 bases between. CDR1 and CDR2 from the germline V gene are KGHSH and LQKENI. The CDR3: CASSNGQRETQYF. Written as DNA, the CDR3 is TGTGCCAGCTCGAATGGACAGCGAGAGACCCAGTACTTC.

The genes are TRBV27 and TRBJ1-5; 7 nucleotides agree with TRBD1. The CDR3 has 21 amino acids. Germline V gene data show CDR1 as MNHEY and CDR2 as SMNVEV (reference sequence). With V trimmed by 0 bases and J by 0 bases, 17 bases remained unmatched. As DNA, the CDR3 is TGTGCCAGCAGTTTATCCTTATCCCAGGGGGATTCCCCCGGTAGCAATCAGCCCCAGCATTTT. Translation gives CASSLSLSQGDSPGSNQPQHF.

The chain uses TRBV5-1 and TRBJ1-1; D not resolved. This CDR3 has 13 amino acids. V lost 0 bases, J lost 12 bases, and 15 bases lay in between. CDR1 SGHRS and CDR2 YFSETQ come from the germline V gene. The CDR3 region is CASSLEQDTSSFF. The CDR3 DNA reads TGCGCCAGCAGCTTGGAACAAGACACCTCTTCTTTCTTT.

V is TRBV7-6 and J is TRBJ1-2, with TRBD1 matching over 7 bases. From germline, CDR1 is SGHVS and CDR2 FNYEAQ. The ends lost 5 bases at V and 4 bases at J; junction bases unmatched: 4. This CDR3 comprises 13 residues. CDR3 in amino acids: CASSKGQSYGYTF. The CDR3 nucleotides read TGTGCCAGCAGCAAGGGACAGTCCTATGGCTACACCTTC.

This rearrangement joins TRBV19 to TRBJ2-6; D gene uncertain. Germline values: CDR1 LNHDA, CDR2 SQIVND (reference sequence). The CDR3 totals 15 residues. V lost 0 bases and J lost 5, with 8 bases in between. The CDR3: CASSIDREWANVLTF. The CDR3 nucleotides read TGTGCCAGTAGTATAGACCGAGAATGGGCCAACGTCCTGACTTTC.

The chain combines TRBV7-3 with TRBJ2-7; D is unclear. Germline CDR1 is SGHTA and CDR2 is FQGTGA. CDR3 size: 13 residues. Trimming shortened V by 4 bases and J by 6 bases, and 13 bases separated the two germline ends. As DNA, the CDR3 is TGTGCCAGCAGCTCCCACGGGTCGAGCGAGCAGTACTTC. The encoded protein is CASSSHGSSEQYF.

The V gene is TRBV18, the J gene TRBJ1-2, with D possibly TRBD1 on 6 matching bases. This CDR3 is 13 amino acids long. CDR1 and CDR2 (germline): KGHSH, LQKENI. Trimming took 3 bases from V and 4 from J, leaving 9 bases between them. DNA for the CDR3: TGTGCCAGCTCACCGGACAGTCGCTATGGCTACACCTTC. This encodes CASSPDSRYGYTF.